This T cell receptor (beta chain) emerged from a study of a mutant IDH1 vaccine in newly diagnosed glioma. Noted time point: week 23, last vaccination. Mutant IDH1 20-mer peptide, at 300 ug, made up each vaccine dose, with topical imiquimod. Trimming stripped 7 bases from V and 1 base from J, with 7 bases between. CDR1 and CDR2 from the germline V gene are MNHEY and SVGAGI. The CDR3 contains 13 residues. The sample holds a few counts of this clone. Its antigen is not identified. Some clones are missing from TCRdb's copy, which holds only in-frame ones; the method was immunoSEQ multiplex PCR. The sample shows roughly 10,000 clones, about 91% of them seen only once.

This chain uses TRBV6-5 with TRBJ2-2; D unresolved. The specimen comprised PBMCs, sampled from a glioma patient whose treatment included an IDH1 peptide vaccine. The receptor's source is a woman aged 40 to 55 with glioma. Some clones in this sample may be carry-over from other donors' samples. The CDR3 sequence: CASMRVNTGELFF. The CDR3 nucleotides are TGTGCCAGCATGAGAGTGAACACCGGGGAGCTGTTTTTT.